The 19 T cell receptor beta chains listed next were all sequenced from one sample in a study of blood T cells in healthy people across ages. Next came a second PCR, run for about 6 to 12 cycles, which used a sample-barcoded 5' primer along with a J-beta primer mix. MiXCR, run by TCRdb on the 5' RACE reads, gives a single entry per CDR3 protein. The repertoire holds roughly 1,300,000 distinct CDR3 sequences, approximately 59% seen once, with 6.5% to 8.5% in the top ten. Input material: blood. The receptors here all came from a young man in good health.

The chain links TRBV6-1 to TRBJ2-5; D not resolved. Trimming left V 7 bases short and J 2 bases short, with 14 bases between. Germline assignment: CDR1 MNHNS and CDR2 SASEGT. This CDR3 region has 14 residues. This CDR3 is CASTSKGSQETQYF. CDR3 DNA sequence: TGTGCCAGCACTTCCAAGGGCTCTCAAGAGACCCAGTACTTC.

The V call is TRBV7-2, the J call TRBJ1-2, with D possibly matching TRBD1 (5 bases). The CDR3 length is 17 residues. Germline V lookup: CDR1 SGHTA, CDR2 FQGNSA. Trimming removed 2 bases from V and 5 bases from J, with 21 bases in between. CDR3 sequence reads: CASSLQSGRQLKYGYTF. The CDR3 DNA follows: TGTGCCAGCAGCTTACAGTCGGGACGCCAGCTAAAGTATGGCTACACCTTC.

This chain joins TRBV20-1 and TRBJ1-2; D may be TRBD1 (6 bases). V was shortened by 4 bases and J by 12 bases, with 15 bases between the two germline ends. CDR1 and CDR2 (germline): DFQATT, SNEGSKA (reference sequence). This CDR3 has 11 amino acids. CDR3 in amino acids: CSAMGGGEDTF. For the CDR3, the DNA is TGCAGTGCTATGGGGGGGGGCGAGGACACCTTC.

This clonotype was seen a few times. This chain uses TRBV20-1 with TRBJ2-4, with a possible D match to TRBD1 (5 bases). This CDR3 has 16 residues. V shed 1 base and J shed 0 bases, with 13 bases lying between them. The germline gives CDR1 DFQATT, CDR2 SNEGSKA (reference sequence). In nucleotides, the CDR3 is TGCAGTGCTAGAGCATCAGACAGTGTAGCCAAAAACATTCAGTACTTC. This sequence encodes CSARASDSVAKNIQYF.

This clonotype turned up a few times. The chain combines TRBV11-2 with TRBJ2-4; D ambiguous. In germline, CDR1 is SGHAT, CDR2 FQNNGV. CDR3 size: 14 residues. The V gene lost 5 bases and the J gene lost 5 bases, with 13 bases spanning the gap. The CDR3 DNA sequence: TGTGCCAGCAGCCTTATTAGGGCCCAAAACATTCAGTACTTC. The encoded protein is CASSLIRAQNIQYF.

The chain joins TRBV20-1 to TRBJ2-7; 8 nucleotides agree with TRBD2. Trimming removed 6 bases from V and 7 bases from J; junction bases left unmatched: 11. Germline V lookup: CDR1 DFQATT, CDR2 SNEGSKA (reference sequence). The CDR3 runs 13 residues. The CDR3, as DNA: TGCAGTGCGGTCGGGAGGGCCCAGACAGAGCAGTACTTC. This gives the protein CSAVGRAQTEQYF.

This clonotype was detected a few times. This chain joins TRBV12-3 or TRBV12-4 and TRBJ1-6, with no clear D. The CDR3 sequence is 16 residues long. V lost 2 bases, J lost 2 bases, and 10 bases lay in between. This CDR3 reads CASSLRAGTYNSPLHF. The CDR3 DNA sequence: TGTGCCAGCAGTTTAAGGGCGGGGACCTATAATTCACCCCTCCACTTT.

The chain has TRBV6-5 and TRBJ1-2; TRBD1 is a possible D gene (6 bases). Germline CDR1 reads MNHEY; CDR2 reads SVGAGI. V lost 5 bases and J lost 12, with 16 bases in between. The CDR3 totals 12 residues. As DNA, the CDR3 is TGTGCCAGCAGTCGGGCAGGGGAGGTGCACACCTTC. Translated, it gives CASSRAGEVHTF.

Remarks on this clonotype: At one end the junction does not follow the germline gene, possibly because of a read error. The J gene is TRBJ2-4, the V gene TRBV4-1; unclear D gene. This CDR3 has 13 residues. CDR1 and CDR2 from the germline V gene are MGHRA and YSYEKL. CDR3 in amino acids: CASSERQTYEQSF. The CDR3 coding sequence is TGCGCCAGCTCGGAGAGACAAACCTACGAGCAGTCCTTC.

This chain joins TRBV9 and TRBJ2-1; 10 bases are a match to TRBD2. Germline CDR1 reads SGDLS; CDR2 reads YYNGEE. The length of the CDR3 is 15 residues. V was pared by 0 bases and J by 5 bases, with 2 bases of the junction left unmatched. The CDR3 DNA follows: TGTGCCAGCAGCGTAGATGGGACTAGCGACAATGAGCAGTTCTTC. This translates into CASSVDGTSDNEQFF.

The chain carries TRBV5-4 and TRBJ2-5, with 8 nucleotides matching TRBD2. The CDR3 totals 14 residues. V trimming: 2 bases; J trimming: 1 base; junction bases outside the gene matches: 1. CDR1 SGHNT and CDR2 YYREEE come from the germline V gene (reference sequence). CDR3 nucleotides: TGTGCCAGCAGCTTTAGCGGGATCCAAGAGACCCAGTACTTC. Amino acids: CASSFSGIQETQYF.

V is TRBV6-6 and J is TRBJ2-3; D ambiguous. V gave up 7 bases and J gave up 2 bases, with 16 bases separating them. The CDR3 extends over 15 amino acids. CDR1 is MNHNY and CDR2 is SVGAGI in the germline V gene (reference sequence). The CDR3: CASNLASLLTDTQYF. The CDR3 DNA reads TGTGCCAGCAACCTTGCCTCGCTGCTCACAGATACGCAGTATTTT.

The chain recombines TRBV5-1 with TRBJ2-1; TRBD2 matches 9 bases. Germline V gives CDR1 SGHRS, CDR2 YFSETQ. V lost 0 bases, J lost 0 bases, and 7 bases stayed unmatched. This CDR3 region has 18 residues. CDR3 residues: CASSLVPAGGLSYNEQFF. The DNA for the CDR3 is TGCGCCAGCAGCTTGGTTCCAGCGGGGGGCCTCTCCTACAATGAGCAGTTCTTC.

The V and J genes are TRBV29-1 and TRBJ1-1; no firm D call. Looked up from germline, CDR1 is SQVTM and CDR2 is ANQGSEA. The CDR3 covers 13 residues. V was shortened by 5 bases and J by 1 base, with 11 bases between the two germline ends. The CDR3 bases are TGCAGCGTTTCCTTTAAGGGGAACACTGAAGCTTTCTTT. Its protein product is CSVSFKGNTEAFF. The full variable domain, its missing parts supplied by reference TRBV29-1 and TRBJ1-1, is SAVISQKPSRDICQRGTSLTIQCQVDSQVTMMFWYRQQPGQSLTLIATANQGSEATYESGFVIDKFPISRPNLTFSTLTVSNMSPEDSSIYLCSVSFKGNTEAFFGQGTRLTVV.

This chain connects TRBV5-5 to TRBJ2-7, with D possibly called TRBD1 or TRBD2 (6 bases each). Trimming left V 1 base short and J 0 bases short, with 11 bases between. The CDR3 length is 15 residues. CDR1 and CDR2 (germline): SGHKS, YYEKEE (reference sequence). In DNA form, the CDR3 reads TGTGCCAGCAGCTTGCTGAGGGGGGTCTCCTACGAGCAGTACTTC. Translating it yields CASSLLRGVSYEQYF.

The J gene is TRBJ2-3, the V gene TRBV20-1; D is unclear. The CDR3 totals 14 residues. With 4 bases removed from V and 0 bases from J, the gap between germline ends came to 11 bases. Germline lookup yields CDR1 DFQATT and CDR2 SNEGSKA (reference sequence). This chain's CDR3 is CSAKGTISTDTQYF. The CDR3 coding sequence is TGCAGTGCTAAGGGCACTATAAGCACAGATACGCAGTATTTT.

This chain joins TRBV15 and TRBJ2-7; D is perhaps TRBD1 (6 bases). From germline, CDR1 is LNHNV and CDR2 YYDKDF (reference sequence). CDR3 length: 14 amino acids. Trimming stripped 0 bases from V and 7 bases from J, with 13 bases between. The CDR3 reads CATSRDQGNVEQYF. The CDR3 coding sequence is TGTGCCACCAGCAGAGACCAGGGGAACGTTGAGCAGTACTTC.

The chain couples TRBV12-3 or TRBV12-4 to TRBJ1-6, with no clear D. The CDR3 is 14 amino acids. The ends were cut back, 5 bases at V and 7 bases at J, with 12 bases in the middle. CDR3 DNA: TGTGCCAGCAGTATGGGTGTGGGGAATTCACCCCTCCACTTT. Protein sequence: CASSMGVGNSPLHF.

The J gene is TRBJ2-1, the V gene TRBV20-1; 11 nucleotides match TRBD2. Germline values: CDR1 DFQATT, CDR2 SNEGSKA (reference sequence). Losses at the gene ends were 6 bases for V and 9 bases for J; bases not matched to a gene: 13. The CDR3 consists of 15 residues. The chain's CDR3 is CSAQTGTSGPGEQFF. CDR3 coding DNA: TGCAGTGCCCAGACCGGGACTAGCGGTCCGGGTGAGCAGTTCTTC.